This passage covers 30 T cell receptor beta chains from one sample sequenced in a study of cytomegalovirus exposure and HLA in healthy donors. The study ran its PCR with 60 Vbeta and 13 Jbeta primers. Sequenced by immunoSEQ multiplex PCR; TCRdb stores in-frame clones only, minus some. Altogether approximately 100,000 clones are present, roughly 74% being singletons, with the ten largest covering approximately 2.4%. What was sequenced was PBMCs. The receptor set was obtained from a man aged 40-55 years in good health and CMV-seronegative.

This chain joins TRBV10-3 and TRBJ1-1, with D maybe TRBD1 (6 bases). V was shortened by 7 bases and J by 3 bases, with 15 bases between the two germline ends. In germline, CDR1 is ENHRY, CDR2 SYGVKD. CDR3 size: 14 residues. In DNA form, the CDR3 reads TGTGCCATCAAAACAGACAGGTATGACACTGAAGCTTTCTTT. Translated, it gives CAIKTDRYDTEAFF.

CDR3 in DNA: TGTGCCAGCAGCCCCGGCGGGGGGGACAATGAGCAGTTCTTC. It translates to CASSPGGGDNEQFF. This chain joins TRBV7-9 and TRBJ2-1; 9 nucleotides match TRBD2. Germline assignment: CDR1 SEHNR and CDR2 FQNEAQ (reference sequence). The V and J ends lost 5 bases and 5 bases, in that order; junction bases with no gene match: 4. This CDR3 spans 14 amino acids.

This clone was picked up a small number of times. The chain links TRBV7-6 to TRBJ2-1, with 8 bases fitting TRBD1. With 1 base clipped from V and 5 bases from J, the junction kept 4 bases outside the gene matches. This CDR3 comprises 15 residues. Germline V gene sequence: CDR1 SGHVS, CDR2 FNYEAQ. CDR3 protein: CASSLGTGQHNEQFF. The CDR3 nucleotides are TGTGCCAGCAGCTTAGGGACAGGGCAGCACAATGAGCAGTTCTTC. The variable domain in full, with the rest retrieved from reference TRBV7-6 and TRBJ2-1, is GAGVSQSPRYKVTKRGQDVALRCDPISGHVSLYWYRQALGQGPEFLTYFNYEAQQDKSGLPNDRFSAERPEGSISTLTIQRTEQRDSAMYRCASSLGTGQHNEQFFGPGTRLTVL.

In DNA form, the CDR3 reads TGTGCCAGCAGCCAAGAGTTGAGCGGGGGAATGAGCTCCTACGAGCAGTACTTC. Encoded protein: CASSQELSGGMSSYEQYF. This chain joins TRBV4-2 and TRBJ2-7; 8 bases are a match to TRBD2. V shed 0 bases and J 0 bases; nucleotides not matched to a gene: 10. The CDR3 has 18 residues. Germline CDR1 is LGHNA and CDR2 is YNFKEQ.

The chain joins TRBV6-1 to TRBJ1-3; D not certain. Trimming removed 2 bases at V and 11 bases at J, with 7 bases between. The germline V gene encodes CDR1 MNHNS and CDR2 SASEGT. This CDR3 contains 11 residues. CDR3 protein: CASSESSPIYF. The CDR3 DNA sequence: TGTGCCAGCAGTGAATCCAGTCCCATATATTTT.

The CDR3 sequence: CASSYDTGTNTDTQYF. CDR3 coding DNA: TGTGCCAGCAGTTACGATACCGGGACTAACACAGATACGCAGTATTTT. The chain couples TRBV6-5 to TRBJ2-3, with 7 bases matching TRBD2. The CDR3 contains 16 residues. Germline loops: CDR1 MNHEY, CDR2 SVGAGI. The V and J ends lost 2 bases and 2 bases, in that order; junction bases with no gene match: 7.

The V call is TRBV19, the J call TRBJ2-7; 9 nucleotides line up with TRBD1. CDR1 LNHDA and CDR2 SQIVND come from the germline V gene (reference sequence). Germline trimming cut 5 bases from V and 4 bases from J; bases unmatched to any gene: 6. The CDR3 contains 14 residues. The CDR3 loop reads CASSLGQGLYEQYF. DNA of the CDR3: TGTGCCAGTAGTTTGGGACAGGGACTTTACGAGCAGTACTTC.

This chain connects TRBV5-1 to TRBJ2-1; a weak D match, TRBD1 (5 bases). With 0 bases removed from V and 4 bases from J, the gap between germline ends came to 8 bases. This CDR3 is 14 amino acids long. Germline V lookup: CDR1 SGHRS, CDR2 YFSETQ. This CDR3 is CASSLGQQYNEQFF. CDR3 nucleotides: TGCGCCAGCAGCTTGGGACAGCAATACAATGAGCAGTTCTTC.

The J gene is TRBJ2-7, the V gene TRBV6-6, with 11 bases identical to TRBD2. The CDR3 has 14 residues. J was trimmed by 4 bases and V by 6 bases; bases with no gene match: 5. The germline gives CDR1 MNHNY, CDR2 SVGAGI (reference sequence). The CDR3, as DNA: TGTGCCAGCAGGACTAGCGGGACCGATTACGAGCAGTACTTC. Protein product: CASRTSGTDYEQYF.

The V gene is TRBV5-6, the J gene TRBJ2-5; D may be TRBD1 (7 bases). Germline V gene lookup returns CDR1 SGHDT and CDR2 YYEEEE. The CDR3 extends over 14 amino acids. Trimming took off 7 bases at V and 7 bases at J, with 20 bases between the two ends. The CDR3 reads CASGGRRGAGTQYF. The CDR3 nucleotides are TGTGCCAGCGGGGGTCGCAGGGGGGCAGGGACCCAGTACTTC.

The rearrangement joins TRBV7-2 to TRBJ2-1; 10 bases are a match to TRBD2. The V gene's germline CDR1 is SGHTA and CDR2 FQGNSA. The ends lost 0 bases at V and 14 bases at J; junction bases unmatched: 4. This CDR3 is 13 amino acids long. CDR3 protein: CASSLAGSGGKFF. In nucleotides, the CDR3 is TGTGCCAGCAGCTTAGCGGGTAGCGGGGGGAAGTTCTTC.

The rearrangement joins TRBV7-6 to TRBJ2-7; D perhaps matches TRBD1 (6 bases). V lost 1 base to trimming and J lost 6 bases, with 16 bases between them. CDR1 is SGHVS and CDR2 is FNYEAQ in the germline V gene. The CDR3 is 15 amino acids. This chain's CDR3 is CASSLDLGGSVEQYF. The CDR3 DNA reads TGTGCCAGCAGCTTAGACCTAGGGGGATCGGTCGAGCAGTACTTC.

V gene TRBV19 combines with J gene TRBJ2-2, with 7 bases fitting TRBD1. CDR3 length: 17 amino acids. The V gene's germline CDR1 is LNHDA and CDR2 SQIVND (reference sequence). V lost 0 bases and J lost 2; bases outside the gene matches: 6. In nucleotides, the CDR3 is TGTGCCAGTAGTATAGAACAGGGGACGGTAAACACCGGGGAGCTGTTTTTT. It is translated as CASSIEQGTVNTGELFF.

The rearrangement uses TRBV2 and TRBJ2-5; TRBD1 agrees at 8 bases. Trimming at V came to 0 bases and at J to 7 bases, leaving 4 bases not matched to a gene. CDR3 size: 14 residues. CDR1 SNHLY and CDR2 FYNNEI come from the germline V gene. This CDR3 is CASSEAGQEGTQYF. The CDR3, as DNA: TGTGCCAGCAGTGAAGCGGGACAGGAGGGGACCCAGTACTTC.

This clone was seen a handful of times. The J gene is TRBJ1-1, the V gene TRBV2; tentatively, D is TRBD1 (6 bases). CDR3 length equals 14 residues. Germline V lookup: CDR1 SNHLY, CDR2 FYNNEI. Trimming removed 3 bases at V and 5 bases at J, with 13 bases between. The CDR3: CASSDRTAGTEAFF. CDR3 bases: TGTGCCAGCAGTGACCGGACAGCCGGTACTGAAGCTTTCTTT.

The chain joins TRBV10-3 to TRBJ2-7, with D possibly matching TRBD2 (6 bases). The germline gives CDR1 ENHRY, CDR2 SYGVKD. The CDR3 consists of 14 residues. Trimming removed 3 bases at V and 4 bases at J, with 13 bases between. The CDR3 sequence is CAISDVTLAYEQYF. In DNA form, the CDR3 reads TGTGCCATCAGTGATGTTACTCTAGCGTACGAGCAGTACTTC.

The genes are TRBV9 and TRBJ2-1; 11 nucleotides line up with TRBD2. With V trimmed by 4 bases and J by 12 bases, 6 bases remained unmatched. There are 13 residues in the CDR3. CDR1 is SGDLS and CDR2 is YYNGEE in the germline V gene. The CDR3: CASSITSGGPQFF. Written as DNA, the CDR3 is TGTGCCAGCAGCATTACTAGCGGGGGCCCGCAGTTCTTC. Variable domain in full (rest from reference TRBV9 and TRBJ2-1): DSGVTQTPKHLITATGQRVTLRCSPRSGDLSVYWYQQSLDQGLQFLIQYYNGEERAKGNILERFSAQQFPDLHSELNLSSLELGDSALYFCASSITSGGPQFFGPGTRLTVL.

The chain links TRBV6-5 to TRBJ2-3; 8 nucleotides align to TRBD2. With V trimmed by 0 bases and J by 2 bases, 4 bases remained unmatched. Germline V gives CDR1 MNHEY, CDR2 SVGAGI. This CDR3 region has 16 residues. The CDR3 is CASSYSRGGFTDTQYF. CDR3 sequence (DNA): TGTGCCAGCAGTTACTCTCGGGGGGGGTTCACAGATACGCAGTATTTT.

The V gene is TRBV18, the J gene TRBJ1-6; D ambiguous. The CDR3 has 16 amino acids. Trimming took 2 bases from V and 5 from J, leaving 13 bases between them. Looked up from germline, CDR1 is KGHSH and CDR2 is LQKENI. CDR3 coding DNA: TGTGCCAGCTCACCATCGGAGGGAGGGAATAATTCACCCCTCCACTTT. Its protein is CASSPSEGGNNSPLHF.

The chain has TRBV7-9 and TRBJ1-2, with D unclear. Germline lookup yields CDR1 SEHNR and CDR2 FQNEAQ (reference sequence). The CDR3 consists of 13 residues. Trimming left V 2 bases short and J 6 bases short, with 10 bases between. CDR3 protein: CASSLPSENGYTF. For the CDR3, the DNA is TGTGCCAGCAGCTTACCTTCTGAGAATGGCTACACCTTC.

The chain is built from TRBV2 and TRBJ2-3, with 16 bases identical to TRBD2. The V gene end was trimmed by 8 bases and the J gene end by 4 bases; junction bases not matched to a gene: 6. CDR3 length: 16 amino acids. From germline, CDR1 is SNHLY and CDR2 FYNNEI. The CDR3: CASGPGLAGGSDTQYF. CDR3 sequence (DNA): TGTGCCAGCGGCCCGGGACTAGCGGGGGGGTCAGATACGCAGTATTTT.

V and J are TRBV6-5 and TRBJ2-1; D is unclear. The CDR3 loop spans 15 amino acids. Germline lookup yields CDR1 MNHEY and CDR2 SVGAGI. Trimming cost V 6 bases and J 2 bases, with 14 bases left between them. CDR3 DNA: TGTGCCAGCAGCACCGCGGATGCCCCCTACAATGAGCAGTTCTTC. Its translation is CASSTADAPYNEQFF.

With respect to this clone: Distinct nucleotide sequences in the sample also encode this CDR3. This chain links TRBV5-6 with TRBJ2-5; D uncertain. Germline V gene data show CDR1 as SGHDT and CDR2 as YYEEEE. Trimming stripped 0 bases from V and 1 base from J, with 4 bases between. This CDR3 is built from 13 residues. CDR3 sequence reads: CASSLAVQETQYF. The CDR3 coding sequence is TGTGCCAGCAGCTTGGCAGTCCAAGAGACCCAGTACTTC.

A single count supports this clone. The chain has TRBV2 and TRBJ2-2; 11 nucleotides agree with TRBD2. The V segment lost 8 bases and the J segment 7 bases; nucleotides outside the gene matches: 12. Germline V gives CDR1 SNHLY, CDR2 FYNNEI. This CDR3 region has 16 residues. The CDR3 loop reads CASGADSGGAVGELFF. DNA for the CDR3: TGTGCCAGCGGGGCCGATAGCGGGGGGGCGGTCGGGGAGCTGTTTTTT.

V usage is TRBV4-1 and J usage is TRBJ2-2; no reliable D call. The CDR3 sequence is 14 residues long. In germline, CDR1 is MGHRA, CDR2 YSYEKL. Trimming cost V 1 base and J 4 bases, with 7 bases left between them. CDR3 in amino acids: CASSQGQVTGELFF. The CDR3 DNA reads TGCGCCAGCAGCCAAGGGCAGGTCACCGGGGAGCTGTTTTTT.

The rearrangement uses TRBV10-1 and TRBJ2-3, with 10 bases identical to TRBD2. V was pared by 5 bases and J by 1 base, with 3 bases of the junction left unmatched. CDR3 length: 15 amino acids. Looked up from germline, CDR1 is WNHNN and CDR2 is SYGVQD (reference sequence). CDR3 DNA sequence: TGCGCCAGCAGTCCGCTAGCGGGGGGCACAGATACGCAGTATTTT. Its protein product is CASSPLAGGTDTQYF.

The rearrangement uses TRBV19 and TRBJ1-2; TRBD1 aligns across 9 bases. Germline V CDR1 and CDR2: LNHDA, SQIVND (reference sequence). The CDR3 has 15 amino acids. The junction had 6 bases not matched to a gene; V was cut back by 6 bases and J by 1 base. In nucleotides, the CDR3 is TGTGCCAGTAGCCCTGGGACAGGGCGTAACTATGGCTACACCTTC. This encodes CASSPGTGRNYGYTF.

The rearrangement joins TRBV7-8 to TRBJ1-5, with 7 bases matching TRBD1. The CDR3 contains 16 residues. Germline assignment: CDR1 SGHVS and CDR2 FQNEAQ. After removal of 5 bases from V and 3 bases from J, the junction contained 10 bases not matched to a gene. CDR3 sequence (DNA): TGTGCCAGCAGCATAGGGGACAGCCCACACAATCAGCCCCAGCATTTT. Translating it yields CASSIGDSPHNQPQHF. Full variable domain (outside the CDR3, taken from reference TRBV7-8 and TRBJ1-5): GAGVSQSPRYKVAKRGQDVALRCDPISGHVSLFWYQQALGQGPEFLTYFQNEAQLDKSGLPSDRFFAERPEGSVSTLKIQRTQQEDSAVYLCASSIGDSPHNQPQHFGDGTRLSIL.

The chain recombines TRBV5-1 with TRBJ2-7, with D possibly matching TRBD1 (6 bases). The V gene's germline CDR1 is SGHRS and CDR2 YFSETQ. Trimming cost V 1 base and J 5 bases, with 10 bases left between them. The CDR3 loop spans 13 amino acids. The DNA of the CDR3 is TGCGCCAGCAGCTTGACAGGGCTGAACGAGCAGTACTTC. It encodes CASSLTGLNEQYF.

The J gene is TRBJ2-5, the V gene TRBV7-7, with 15 bases lining up with TRBD2. The CDR3 consists of 16 residues. In germline, CDR1 is SSHAT, CDR2 FNYEAQ (reference sequence). The ends lost 5 bases at V and 3 bases at J; junction bases unmatched: 4. The CDR3 DNA reads TGTGCCAGCAGCCCCGGACTAGCGGGGGGGGAAGAGACCCAGTACTTC. Translation gives CASSPGLAGGEETQYF.